The 29 T cell receptor beta chains listed next were all sequenced from one sample in a study of CD8+CD57+ T cells in acquired aplastic anemia. Genomic DNA acted as the template from which TCR beta VDJ combination and CDR3 sequence profiling were carried out. TCRdb reanalysed the reads using MiXCR and keeps one entry per CDR3 protein. The data hold around 130,000 distinct CDR3 sequences, with over 55% observed a single time. Those patients picked for sequencing had displayed CD8+CD57+ cell expansion on flow cytometry. The specimen sequenced was sorted CD4+, CD8+, or CD8+CD57+ T cells (not recorded which) from PBMCs. The receptors were sampled from a human donor with aplastic anemia.

The DNA of the CDR3 is TGTGCCACCGCCGAAACAGGGTCAGGCAATGAGCAGTTCTTC. Its translation is CATAETGSGNEQFF. V gene TRBV24-1 combines with J gene TRBJ2-1, with D perhaps TRBD1 (6 bases). V lost 9 bases and J lost 6, with 17 bases in between. The CDR3 totals 14 residues. Per the germline V gene, CDR1 is KGHDR and CDR2 is SFDVKD.

The V gene is TRBV2, the J gene TRBJ1-4; D might be TRBD1 (5 bases). The CDR3 totals 15 residues. Between the trimmed V and J ends, which lost 4 bases and 5 bases, there was a span of 14 bases. Germline V gene lookup returns CDR1 SNHLY and CDR2 FYNNEI. CDR3 DNA sequence: TGTGCCAGCAGTGGTAGCGGTGGGGACAATGAAAAACTGTTTTTT. This encodes CASSGSGGDNEKLFF.

The chain carries TRBV7-6 and TRBJ2-5; D could derive from TRBD1 or TRBD2 (5 bases each). The CDR3 is made up of 13 amino acids. V was clipped by 2 bases and J by 4 bases, with 8 bases between them. Germline values: CDR1 SGHVS, CDR2 FNYEAQ. The CDR3 loop reads CASSLTRGETQYF. CDR3 coding DNA: TGTGCCAGCAGCTTAACGAGGGGAGAGACCCAGTACTTC.

This clonotype has a handful of counts. The chain links TRBV19 to TRBJ1-1; 7 bases fit TRBD1. The CDR3 totals 15 residues. Germline-derived CDR1 and CDR2 are LNHDA and SQIVND (reference sequence). Trimming removed 5 bases from V and 1 base from J; junction bases left unmatched: 7. The CDR3 spells CASSGGTAGNTEAFF. DNA for the CDR3: TGTGCCAGTAGTGGGGGGACAGCGGGGAACACTGAAGCTTTCTTT.

This clonotype was found a few times. The chain couples TRBV2 to TRBJ1-2; no clear D. The germline V gene has CDR1 SNHLY and CDR2 FYNNEI. The CDR3 runs 13 residues. The V gene lost 3 bases and the J gene lost 4 bases, with 9 bases spanning the gap. CDR3 protein: CASSDGRSYGYTF. The CDR3, as DNA: TGTGCCAGCAGTGACGGCAGGAGCTATGGCTACACCTTC. Full variable domain (missing parts from reference TRBV2 and TRBJ1-2): EPEVTQTPSHQVTQMGQEVILRCVPISNHLYFYWYRQILGQKVEFLVSFYNNEISEKSEIFDDQFSVERPDGSNFTLKIRSTKLEDSAMYFCASSDGRSYGYTFGSGTRLTVV.

This rearrangement joins TRBV19 to TRBJ1-4; weak D call: TRBD1 (5 bases). This CDR3 contains 15 residues. Between the trimmed V and J ends, which lost 5 bases and 5 bases, there was a span of 15 bases. Looked up from germline, CDR1 is LNHDA and CDR2 is SQIVND (reference sequence). CDR3 residues: CASSALGLANEKLFF. The CDR3 nucleotides are TGTGCCAGTAGTGCCCTGGGACTGGCCAATGAAAAACTGTTTTTT.

V is TRBV7-2 and J is TRBJ2-7; D remains ambiguous. The CDR3 loop spans 13 amino acids. CDR1 is SGHTA and CDR2 is FQGNSA in the germline V gene. V was pared by 1 base and J by 7 bases, with 11 bases between. The CDR3 sequence is CASSLVGFREQYF. The CDR3 bases are TGTGCCAGCAGCTTAGTAGGGTTTCGGGAGCAGTACTTC.

This chain links TRBV20-1 with TRBJ2-7, with unresolved D. Germline CDR1 DFQATT, CDR2 SNEGSKA (reference sequence). The CDR3 has 13 residues. The ends were cut back, 0 bases at V and 4 bases at J, with 10 bases in the middle. CDR3 amino acids: CSARDPTAYEQYF. CDR3 DNA: TGCAGTGCTAGAGATCCAACGGCATACGAGCAGTACTTC.

The V gene is TRBV29-1, the J gene TRBJ1-1; D is unclear. Trimming stripped 4 bases from V and 7 bases from J, with 10 bases between. This CDR3 region has 11 residues. Germline values: CDR1 SQVTM, CDR2 ANQGSEA. CDR3 loop: CSVVSGGEAFF. CDR3 in DNA: TGCAGCGTTGTTAGCGGCGGTGAAGCTTTCTTT.

The chain carries TRBV11-1 and TRBJ1-4; D is possibly TRBD1 (5 bases). The CDR3 covers 17 residues. Trimming pared 1 base from V and 5 bases from J, leaving 17 bases between. Germline V gene lookup returns CDR1 SGHAT and CDR2 FQDESV (reference sequence). The CDR3 DNA sequence: TGTGCCAGCAGCTTAGACCCGAGCGGGGACGAGAATGAAAAACTGTTTTTT. This sequence encodes CASSLDPSGDENEKLFF. The variable domain in full, completed from reference TRBV11-1 and TRBJ1-4, reads EAEVAQSPRYKITEKSQAVAFWCDPISGHATLYWYRQILGQGPELLVQFQDESVVDDSQLPKDRFSAERLKGVDSTLKIQPAELGDSAMYLCASSLDPSGDENEKLFFGSGTQLSVL.

This clonotype was observed a few times. This chain uses TRBV24-1 with TRBJ2-1; D gene ambiguous. V was trimmed by 0 bases and J by 3 bases, leaving 11 bases between them. Per the germline V gene, CDR1 is KGHDR and CDR2 is SFDVKD. The CDR3 spans 16 residues. CDR3 nucleotides: TGTGCCACCAGTGATTTGGCAGCGCGTGGCTACAATGAGCAGTTCTTC. It yields the protein CATSDLAARGYNEQFF.

The chain couples TRBV2 to TRBJ2-7; D not certain. V lost 5 bases, J lost 5 bases, and 7 bases lay in between. Germline V gives CDR1 SNHLY, CDR2 FYNNEI. The CDR3 is 11 amino acids. This CDR3 reads CASSYGNEQYF. The CDR3 region has the DNA TGTGCCAGCAGTTATGGTAACGAGCAGTACTTC. Full variable domain (missing parts from reference TRBV2 and TRBJ2-7): EPEVTQTPSHQVTQMGQEVILRCVPISNHLYFYWYRQILGQKVEFLVSFYNNEISEKSEIFDDQFSVERPDGSNFTLKIRSTKLEDSAMYFCASSYGNEQYFGPGTRLTVT.

The V call is TRBV7-3, the J call TRBJ2-1; 10 nucleotides match TRBD2. This CDR3 has 15 amino acids. Per the germline V gene, CDR1 is SGHTA and CDR2 is FQGTGA. J was trimmed by 8 bases and V by 0 bases; bases with no gene match: 4. CDR3 DNA: TGTGCCAGCAGCTTAACCCCTAGCGGGGGTTATGAGCAGTTCTTC. This translates into CASSLTPSGGYEQFF.

CDR3 DNA sequence: TGTGCCAGTAGTATAGTGGGCCGGACGGCAGATGGCTACACCTTC. It yields the protein CASSIVGRTADGYTF. The chain joins TRBV19 to TRBJ1-2; no reliable D call. The length of the CDR3 is 15 residues. Germline V gene sequence: CDR1 LNHDA, CDR2 SQIVND (reference sequence). V was shortened by 1 base and J by 6 bases, with 15 bases between the two germline ends.

This chain connects TRBV2 to TRBJ1-1, with 8 nucleotides matching TRBD1. The germline V gene has CDR1 SNHLY and CDR2 FYNNEI. The CDR3 extends over 15 amino acids. J lost 6 bases, V lost 8 bases, and 14 bases had no gene match. In nucleotides, the CDR3 is TGTGCCAGCGCCAGGCAGGGGGCGTTAGTCGCTGAAGCTTTCTTT. It encodes CASARQGALVAEAFF.

This clonotype was recorded a few times. This chain links TRBV2 with TRBJ1-2, with a tentative D call TRBD1 (6 bases). Trimming pared 3 bases from V and 8 bases from J, leaving 16 bases between. CDR3 size: 14 residues. Looked up from germline, CDR1 is SNHLY and CDR2 is FYNNEI. The CDR3 nucleotides are TGTGCCAGCAGTGAGGGCAGGGGAATTGGAGGCTACACCTTC. The encoded protein is CASSEGRGIGGYTF.

This sequence joins TRBV7-2 and TRBJ1-6; D is possibly TRBD1 (5 bases). CDR3 length: 14 residues. The germline V and J ends were trimmed by 2 bases and 5 bases, with 7 bases remaining between them. Germline V gene sequence: CDR1 SGHTA, CDR2 FQGNSA. CDR3 coding DNA: TGTGCCAGCAGCTTATCGACAGATAATTCACCCCTCCACTTT. It yields the protein CASSLSTDNSPLHF. The variable domain in full, completed from reference TRBV7-2 and TRBJ1-6, reads GAGVSQSPSNKVTEKGKDVELRCDPISGHTALYWYRQSLGQGLEFLIYFQGNSAPDKSGLPSDRFSAERTGGSVSTLTIQRTQQEDSAVYLCASSLSTDNSPLHFGNGTRLTVT.

The chain couples TRBV7-9 to TRBJ2-5; 8 positions match TRBD2. The V and J ends lost 1 base and 4 bases, in that order; junction bases with no gene match: 8. This CDR3 contains 16 residues. Germline CDR1 and CDR2: SEHNR and FQNEAQ (reference sequence). CDR3 amino acids: CASSLGGTSGGETQYF. Here the CDR3 DNA reads TGTGCCAGCAGCTTAGGGGGCACTAGCGGAGGAGAGACCCAGTACTTC.

The chain recombines TRBV19 with TRBJ2-5; D might be TRBD1 (6 bases). V dropped 6 bases and J dropped 0 bases, with 17 bases sitting between them. Germline V gene lookup returns CDR1 LNHDA and CDR2 SQIVND (reference sequence). The CDR3 length is 16 residues. The CDR3 DNA reads as TGTGCCAGTAGCTCGACGAGACAGGCCTACCAAGAGACCCAGTACTTC. It encodes CASSSTRQAYQETQYF.

The chain combines TRBV7-8 with TRBJ2-7, with unresolved D. V was pared by 1 base and J by 0 bases, with 10 bases between. Germline CDR1 is SGHVS and CDR2 is FQNEAQ. CDR3 length equals 15 residues. The CDR3 loop reads CASSLVAGSSYEQYF. CDR3 in DNA: TGTGCCAGCAGCTTAGTCGCAGGCAGCTCCTACGAGCAGTACTTC.

The CDR3 DNA follows: TGTGCCACGTTCTTTGGGACAGGGTTGGACGAGCAGTACTTC. As protein: CATFFGTGLDEQYF. This chain joins TRBV25-1 and TRBJ2-7; 9 positions agree with TRBD1. J gave up 5 bases and V 10 bases, and 12 bases lay outside the gene matches. Germline assignment: CDR1 MGHDK and CDR2 SYGVNS. The CDR3 consists of 14 residues.

V usage is TRBV10-3 and J usage is TRBJ2-5; 9 nucleotides agree with TRBD1. CDR1 is ENHRY and CDR2 is SYGVKD in the germline V gene. This CDR3 is built from 16 residues. The V and J ends lost 10 bases and 4 bases, in that order; junction bases with no gene match: 16. The CDR3 nucleotides are TGTGCCAGCAGCTTGGGGTCACAGGGGGCCGGAGAGACCCAGTACTTC. Protein product: CASSLGSQGAGETQYF.

The sample holds one count of this clonotype. V gene TRBV24-1 combines with J gene TRBJ2-2, with D perhaps being TRBD1 or TRBD2 (5 bases each). V was shortened by 0 bases and J by 5 bases, with 12 bases between the two germline ends. CDR1 and CDR2 from the germline V gene are KGHDR and SFDVKD. The CDR3 contains 16 residues. The CDR3 protein is CATSDLQGPRTGELFF. The CDR3 DNA is TGTGCCACCAGTGATTTGCAGGGACCGCGGACCGGGGAGCTGTTTTTT.

The chain couples TRBV4-2 to TRBJ1-6; perhaps TRBD1 as D (6 bases). Trimming removed 1 base at V and 9 bases at J, with 13 bases between. The CDR3 length is 15 residues. CDR1 is LGHNA and CDR2 is YNFKEQ in the germline V gene. Here the CDR3 DNA reads TGTGCCAGCAGCCAAGGGGGCAGGGGATTTTCACCCCTCCACTTT. Translation: CASSQGGRGFSPLHF.

The V gene is TRBV5-8, the J gene TRBJ1-3; D ambiguous. The V end was cut by 0 bases, the J end by 6 bases, with 13 bases between. The germline gives CDR1 SGHTS, CDR2 YDEGEE. The CDR3 is made up of 15 amino acids. CDR3 region: CASSLAKTRINTIYF. The CDR3 bases are TGTGCCAGCAGCTTGGCCAAGACTAGAATAAACACCATATATTTT.

The chain combines TRBV4-3 with TRBJ1-2; no clear D. Germline V gene sequence: CDR1 LGHNA, CDR2 YSLEER. Trimming took 0 bases from V and 4 from J, leaving 15 bases between them. The CDR3 consists of 16 residues. This CDR3 reads CASSQDRAETSYGYTF. The CDR3 DNA sequence: TGCGCCAGCAGCCAAGATCGGGCAGAGACTTCCTATGGCTACACCTTC.

The rearrangement uses TRBV7-8 and TRBJ1-1; a weak D match, TRBD1 (5 bases). The CDR3 runs 14 residues. The V end was cut by 1 base, the J end by 1 base, with 7 bases between. The germline gives CDR1 SGHVS, CDR2 FQNEAQ. In DNA, the CDR3 is TGTGCCAGCAGCTTAGGGGGCGAGAACACTGAAGCTTTCTTT. Translation: CASSLGGENTEAFF.

The J gene is TRBJ1-3, the V gene TRBV19; no clear D gene. Germline CDR1 and CDR2: LNHDA and SQIVND (reference sequence). The V gene lost 6 bases and the J gene lost 0 bases, with 9 bases spanning the gap. The CDR3 runs 14 residues. Written as DNA, the CDR3 is TGTGCCAGTAGCGAAAGGGACTCTGGAAACACCATATATTTT. Its protein product is CASSERDSGNTIYF.

The CDR3 is CASSREDREIYQPLHF. CDR3 coding DNA: TGTGCCAGTAGTCGAGAGGACAGGGAAATCTATCAGCCCCTCCACTTT. The rearrangement joins TRBV19 to TRBJ1-6; 8 bases are shared with TRBD1. CDR1 is LNHDA and CDR2 is SQIVND in the germline V gene (reference sequence). After removal of 5 bases from V and 13 bases from J, the junction contained 16 bases not matched to a gene. The length of the CDR3 is 16 residues.